This TCR beta chain was observed in a study of blood T cell repertoires in COVID-19. Study background: Researchers got acute and convalescent COVID-19 samples from the United States, Italy and Spain.

A few counts support this clone. Germline V gene sequence: CDR1 SNHLY, CDR2 FYNNEI. This CDR3 contains 16 residues. V lost 6 bases, J lost 1 base, and 8 bases stayed unmatched. Seattle cases were enrolled at active infection and followed longitudinally. Original processing methods: Reference gene primer amplification in the assay estimated nucleated cell counts. Generated by immunoSEQ multiplex PCR, the TCRdb table keeps only in-frame clones and is missing some. Clone size and V and J calls were adopted from that table, with D and trimming inferred from the DNA. Among more than 250,000 clones listed, 88% were seen once.

J is TRBJ2-3 and V is TRBV2, with 9 bases that match TRBD1. The sequence was obtained from a woman aged 25 to 39 with COVID-19, enrolled during active disease. Input material: peripheral blood. The CDR3 protein is CASSPQGQGRTDTQYF. In DNA form, the CDR3 reads TGTGCCAGCAGCCCACAGGGACAGGGCCGCACAGATACGCAGTATTTT.